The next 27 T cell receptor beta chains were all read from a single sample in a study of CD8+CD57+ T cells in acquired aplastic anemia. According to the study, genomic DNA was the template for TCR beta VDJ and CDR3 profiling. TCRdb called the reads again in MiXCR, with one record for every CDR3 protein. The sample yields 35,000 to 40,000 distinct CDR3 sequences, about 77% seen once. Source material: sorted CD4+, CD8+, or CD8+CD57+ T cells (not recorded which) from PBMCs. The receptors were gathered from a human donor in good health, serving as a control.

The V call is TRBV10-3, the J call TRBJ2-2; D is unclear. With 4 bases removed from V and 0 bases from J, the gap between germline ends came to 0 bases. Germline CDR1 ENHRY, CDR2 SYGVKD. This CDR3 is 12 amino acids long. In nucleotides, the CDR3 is TGTGCCATCAGTGCGAACACCGGGGAGCTGTTTTTT. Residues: CAISANTGELFF.

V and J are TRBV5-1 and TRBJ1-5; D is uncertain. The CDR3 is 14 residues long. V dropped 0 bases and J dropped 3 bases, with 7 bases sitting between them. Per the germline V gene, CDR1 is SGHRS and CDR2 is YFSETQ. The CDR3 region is CASSLGGANQPQHF. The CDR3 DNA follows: TGCGCCAGCAGCTTGGGTGGTGCCAATCAGCCCCAGCATTTT.

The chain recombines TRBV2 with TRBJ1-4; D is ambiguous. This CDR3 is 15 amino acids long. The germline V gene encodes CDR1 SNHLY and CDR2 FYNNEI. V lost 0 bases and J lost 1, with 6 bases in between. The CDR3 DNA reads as TGTGCCAGCAGTGAAGCGCAAGTAACTAATGAAAAACTGTTTTTT. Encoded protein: CASSEAQVTNEKLFF.

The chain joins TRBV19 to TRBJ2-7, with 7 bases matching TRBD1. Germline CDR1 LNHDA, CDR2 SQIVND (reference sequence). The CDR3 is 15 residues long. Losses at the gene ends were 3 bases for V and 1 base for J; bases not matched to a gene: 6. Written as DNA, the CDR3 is TGTGCCAGTAGTATCGAGGACAGGATGTCCTACGAGCAGTACTTC. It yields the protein CASSIEDRMSYEQYF.

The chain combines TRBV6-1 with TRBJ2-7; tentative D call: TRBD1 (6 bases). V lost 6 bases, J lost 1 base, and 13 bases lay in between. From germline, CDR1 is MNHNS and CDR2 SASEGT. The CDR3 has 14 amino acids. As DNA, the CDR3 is TGTGCCAGCAGCCTGACAGGTTCTTCCTACGAGCAGTACTTC. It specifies CASSLTGSSYEQYF.

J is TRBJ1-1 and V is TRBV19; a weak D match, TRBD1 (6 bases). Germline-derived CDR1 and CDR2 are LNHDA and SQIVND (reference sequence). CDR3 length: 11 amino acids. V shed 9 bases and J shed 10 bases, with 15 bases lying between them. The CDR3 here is CASETGLRAFF. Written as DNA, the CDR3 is TGTGCCAGCGAGACAGGTCTTCGAGCTTTCTTT.

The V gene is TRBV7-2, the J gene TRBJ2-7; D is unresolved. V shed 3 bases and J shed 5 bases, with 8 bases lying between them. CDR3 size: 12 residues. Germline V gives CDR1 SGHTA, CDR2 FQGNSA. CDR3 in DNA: TGTGCCAGCAGCTTGTCCCTTGACGAGCAGTACTTC. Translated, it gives CASSLSLDEQYF.

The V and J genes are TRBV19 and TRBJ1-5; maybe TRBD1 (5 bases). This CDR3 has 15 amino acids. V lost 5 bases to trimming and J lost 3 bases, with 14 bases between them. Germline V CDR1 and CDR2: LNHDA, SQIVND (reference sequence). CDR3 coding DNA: TGTGCCAGTAGTCCGGGACGCAATATCAATCAGCCCCAGCATTTT. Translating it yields CASSPGRNINQPQHF.

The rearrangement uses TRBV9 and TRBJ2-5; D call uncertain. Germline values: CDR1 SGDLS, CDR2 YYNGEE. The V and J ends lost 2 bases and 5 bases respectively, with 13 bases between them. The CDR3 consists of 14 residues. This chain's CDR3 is CASSVGVHEETQYF. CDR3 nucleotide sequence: TGTGCCAGCAGCGTTGGGGTGCATGAGGAGACCCAGTACTTC.

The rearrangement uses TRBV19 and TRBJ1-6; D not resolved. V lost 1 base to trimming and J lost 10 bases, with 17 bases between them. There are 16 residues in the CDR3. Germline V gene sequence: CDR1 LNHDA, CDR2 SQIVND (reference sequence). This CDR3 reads CASSIAWAARRSPLHF. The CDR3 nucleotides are TGTGCCAGTAGTATAGCCTGGGCCGCCAGGCGGTCACCCCTCCACTTT.

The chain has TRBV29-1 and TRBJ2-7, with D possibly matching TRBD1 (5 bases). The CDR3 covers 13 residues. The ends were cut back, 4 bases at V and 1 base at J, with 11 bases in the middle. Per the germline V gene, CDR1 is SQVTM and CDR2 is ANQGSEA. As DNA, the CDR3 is TGCAGCGTTGCCCCATCAGGGTCCTACGAGCAGTACTTC. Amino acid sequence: CSVAPSGSYEQYF.

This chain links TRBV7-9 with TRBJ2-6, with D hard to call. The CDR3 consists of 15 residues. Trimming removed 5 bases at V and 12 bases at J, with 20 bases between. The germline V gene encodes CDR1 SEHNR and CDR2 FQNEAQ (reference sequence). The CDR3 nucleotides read TGTGCCAGCAGCCCAACCGGCCCAAGGGCTCCCGTCCTGACTTTC. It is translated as CASSPTGPRAPVLTF.

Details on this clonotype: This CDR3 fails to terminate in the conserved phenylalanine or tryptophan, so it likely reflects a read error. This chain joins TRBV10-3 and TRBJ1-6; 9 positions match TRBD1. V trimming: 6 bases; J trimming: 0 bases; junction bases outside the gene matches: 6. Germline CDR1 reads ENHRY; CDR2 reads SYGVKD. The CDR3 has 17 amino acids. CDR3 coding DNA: TGTGCCATCAGCCTCGGGACAGGGAGCTCCTATAATTCACCCCTCCACCTT. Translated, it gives CAISLGTGSSYNSPLHL.

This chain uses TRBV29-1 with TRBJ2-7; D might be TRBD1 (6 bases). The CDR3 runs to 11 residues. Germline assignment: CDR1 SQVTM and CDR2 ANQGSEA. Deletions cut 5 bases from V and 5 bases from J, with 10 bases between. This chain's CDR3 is CSVPGTHEQYF. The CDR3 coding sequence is TGCAGCGTTCCCGGGACACACGAGCAGTACTTC.

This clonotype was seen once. The chain's CDR3 is CASSLYRDQPQHF. In DNA form, the CDR3 reads TGTGCCAGCAGCTTATATAGGGATCAGCCCCAGCATTTT. The V and J genes are TRBV7-8 and TRBJ1-5; D gene ambiguous. With 2 bases removed from V and 5 bases from J, the gap between germline ends came to 7 bases. CDR1 is SGHVS, CDR2 FQNEAQ, per germline. This CDR3 contains 13 residues.

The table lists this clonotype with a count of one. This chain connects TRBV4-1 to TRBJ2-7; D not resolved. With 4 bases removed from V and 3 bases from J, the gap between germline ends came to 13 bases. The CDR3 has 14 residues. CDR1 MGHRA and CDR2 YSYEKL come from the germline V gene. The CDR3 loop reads CASSPREQNYEQYF. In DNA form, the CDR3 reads TGCGCCAGCAGCCCACGCGAACAAAACTACGAGCAGTACTTC.

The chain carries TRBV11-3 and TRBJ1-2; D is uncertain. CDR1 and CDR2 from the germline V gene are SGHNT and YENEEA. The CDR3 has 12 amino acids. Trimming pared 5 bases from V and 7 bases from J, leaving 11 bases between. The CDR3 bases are TGTGCCAGCAGCCCCAGGTCGTCTGGCTACACCTTC. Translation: CASSPRSSGYTF.

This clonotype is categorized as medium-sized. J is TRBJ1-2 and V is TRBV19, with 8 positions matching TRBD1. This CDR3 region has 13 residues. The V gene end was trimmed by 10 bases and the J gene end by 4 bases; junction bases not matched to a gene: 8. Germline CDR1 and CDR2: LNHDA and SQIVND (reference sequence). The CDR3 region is CATQGALSYGYTF. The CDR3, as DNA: TGTGCCACCCAGGGGGCATTATCCTATGGCTACACCTTC.

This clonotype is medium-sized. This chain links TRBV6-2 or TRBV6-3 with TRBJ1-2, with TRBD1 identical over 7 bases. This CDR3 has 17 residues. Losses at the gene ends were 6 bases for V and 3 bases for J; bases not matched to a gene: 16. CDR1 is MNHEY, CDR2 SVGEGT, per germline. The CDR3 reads CASRRIVEPQGYYGYTF. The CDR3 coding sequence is TGTGCCAGCAGACGGATTGTTGAACCACAGGGGTACTATGGCTACACCTTC.

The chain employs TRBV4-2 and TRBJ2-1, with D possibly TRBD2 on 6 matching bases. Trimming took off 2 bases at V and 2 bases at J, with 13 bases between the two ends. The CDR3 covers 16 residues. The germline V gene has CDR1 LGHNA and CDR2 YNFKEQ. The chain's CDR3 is CASSQKASATYNEQFF. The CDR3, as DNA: TGTGCCAGCAGCCAAAAGGCTAGCGCTACCTACAATGAGCAGTTCTTC.

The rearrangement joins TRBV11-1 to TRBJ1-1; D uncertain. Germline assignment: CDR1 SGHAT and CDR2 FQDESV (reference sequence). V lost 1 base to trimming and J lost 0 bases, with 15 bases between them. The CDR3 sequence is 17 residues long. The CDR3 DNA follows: TGTGCCAGCAGCTTAGACGGGAAGCTACATATGAACACTGAAGCTTTCTTT. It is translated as CASSLDGKLHMNTEAFF.

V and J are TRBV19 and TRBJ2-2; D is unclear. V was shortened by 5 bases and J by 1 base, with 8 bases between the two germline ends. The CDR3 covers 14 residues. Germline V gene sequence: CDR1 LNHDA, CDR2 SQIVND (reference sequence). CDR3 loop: CASSGPGNTGELFF. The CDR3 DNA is TGTGCCAGTAGTGGGCCAGGGAACACCGGGGAGCTGTTTTTT.

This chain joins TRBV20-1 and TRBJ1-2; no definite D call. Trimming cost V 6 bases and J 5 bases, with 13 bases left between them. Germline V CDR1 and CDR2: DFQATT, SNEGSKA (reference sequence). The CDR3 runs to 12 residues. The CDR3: CSAPAAGYGYTF. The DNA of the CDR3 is TGCAGTGCGCCCGCAGCGGGGTATGGCTACACCTTC.

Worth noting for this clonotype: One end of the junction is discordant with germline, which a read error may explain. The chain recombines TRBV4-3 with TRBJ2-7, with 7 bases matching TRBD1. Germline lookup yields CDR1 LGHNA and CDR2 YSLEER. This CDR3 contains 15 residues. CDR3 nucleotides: TGCGCCAGCAGCCAAGTTGGAACAGGGGTCCACGAGCAGCACTTC. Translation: CASSQVGTGVHEQHF.

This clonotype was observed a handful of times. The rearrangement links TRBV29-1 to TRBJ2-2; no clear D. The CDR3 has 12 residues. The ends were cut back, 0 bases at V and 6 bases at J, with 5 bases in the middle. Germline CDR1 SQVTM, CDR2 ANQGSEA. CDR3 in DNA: TGCAGCGTTGAAGAAAACTCCGGGGAGCTGTTTTTT. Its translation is CSVEENSGELFF.

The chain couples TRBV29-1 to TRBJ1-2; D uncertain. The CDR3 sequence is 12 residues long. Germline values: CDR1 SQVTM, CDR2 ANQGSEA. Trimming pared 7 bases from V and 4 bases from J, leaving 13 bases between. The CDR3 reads CSALDRSYGYTF. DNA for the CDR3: TGCAGCGCCCTGGACCGGAGCTATGGCTACACCTTC.

CDR3 nucleotide sequence: TGTGCCAGTAGTATAGGGACACAAGAGACCCAGTACTTC. It specifies CASSIGTQETQYF. The chain joins TRBV19 to TRBJ2-5; a possible D gene is TRBD1 (5 bases). The ends were cut back, 1 base at V and 2 bases at J, with 5 bases in the middle. Germline values: CDR1 LNHDA, CDR2 SQIVND (reference sequence). The CDR3 length is 13 residues.